These 23 T cell receptor beta chains share one sample of origin, sequenced in a study of T cell repertoires in cytomegalovirus infection. One entry per CDR3 protein, called by TCRdb with MiXCR from the reads. Found here are 200,000 to 300,000 distinct CDR3 sequences, roughly an eighth of them singletons; the top ten hold 8.8%. The sequencing input was PBMCs. Receptors were obtained from a human donor in good health (CMV status not recorded). Some clones in this sample may be carry-over from other donors' samples.

This clonotype was recorded a few times. The chain carries TRBV7-2 and TRBJ2-7, with 8 bases that match TRBD2. The V and J ends lost 5 bases and 2 bases, in that order; junction bases with no gene match: 5. The CDR3 is 14 amino acids. The germline gives CDR1 SGHTA, CDR2 FQGNSA. In nucleotides, the CDR3 is TGTGCCAGCAGCGCAACTAGCGGACCCTACGAGCAGTACTTC. Translating gives CASSATSGPYEQYF.

This clonotype was counted ten times or more. The chain recombines TRBV27 with TRBJ1-3; the D gene is possibly TRBD1 (5 bases). The length of the CDR3 is 15 residues. V gave up 11 bases and J gave up 0 bases, with 17 bases separating them. Germline V CDR1 and CDR2: MNHEY, SMNVEV (reference sequence). In DNA, the CDR3 is TGTGCCGGGGCGAGAGGCCCGAACTCTGGAAACACCATATATTTT. Protein sequence: CAGARGPNSGNTIYF.

Only a few counts were recorded for this clonotype. The chain employs TRBV9 and TRBJ2-7, with 8 bases aligning to TRBD2. V dropped 0 bases and J dropped 5; count of bases not matched to a gene: 4. Germline CDR1 reads SGDLS; CDR2 reads YYNGEE. CDR3 length equals 14 residues. CDR3 DNA: TGTGCCAGCAGCGTAGCCCCCGGGGGGGACGAGCAGTACTTC. Translated: CASSVAPGGDEQYF.

This clonotype has ten or more counts. CDR3 protein: CASSTINTGELFF. CDR3 DNA: TGTGCCAGCAGCACCATAAACACCGGGGAGCTGTTTTTT. V usage is TRBV7-3 and J usage is TRBJ2-2, with D uncertain. V was trimmed by 5 bases and J by 2 bases, leaving 6 bases between them. The CDR3 is made up of 13 amino acids. CDR1 and CDR2 from the germline V gene are SGHTA and FQGTGA.

The genes are TRBV6-5 and TRBJ1-5; a possible D gene is TRBD1 (6 bases). CDR3 size: 15 residues. Germline assignment: CDR1 MNHEY and CDR2 SVGAGI. V lost 3 bases, J lost 0 bases, and 9 bases lay in between. CDR3 sequence reads: CASSYNRDSNQPQHF. The CDR3 bases are TGTGCCAGCAGTTATAACAGGGATAGCAATCAGCCCCAGCATTTT.

This clonotype came up many times. The chain joins TRBV29-1 to TRBJ1-1, with 7 bases identical to TRBD1. The germline V gene has CDR1 SQVTM and CDR2 ANQGSEA. The CDR3 has 12 amino acids. The J segment lost 5 bases and the V segment lost 8 bases, leaving 8 bases of the junction unmatched. The CDR3, as DNA: TGCAGCACCGGGACAGAAGGAACTGAAGCTTTCTTT. This sequence encodes CSTGTEGTEAFF. The whole variable domain, remainder taken from reference TRBV29-1 and TRBJ1-1, is SAVISQKPSRDICQRGTSLTIQCQVDSQVTMMFWYRQQPGQSLTLIATANQGSEATYESGFVIDKFPISRPNLTFSTLTVSNMSPEDSSIYLCSTGTEGTEAFFGQGTRLTVV.

This clonotype has a count of ten or more. The chain is built from TRBV7-2 and TRBJ2-1, with TRBD1 matching 10 bases. Germline V gives CDR1 SGHTA, CDR2 FQGNSA. After removal of 3 bases from V and 6 bases from J, the junction contained 2 bases not matched to a gene. The CDR3 contains 14 residues. CDR3 coding DNA: TGTGCCAGCAGCTTGGACAGGGGGGTCAATGAGCAGTTCTTC. It specifies CASSLDRGVNEQFF.

In this sample, this clonotype turned up a few times. This chain links TRBV6-1 with TRBJ1-2; 8 nucleotides match TRBD1. Germline lookup yields CDR1 MNHNS and CDR2 SASEGT. With 5 bases clipped from V and 7 bases from J, the junction kept 9 bases outside the gene matches. The CDR3 length is 14 residues. For the CDR3, the DNA is TGTGCCAGCAGTCGACCGGACAGGGCAGCTGGCTACACCTTC. As protein: CASSRPDRAAGYTF.

This chain connects TRBV6-2 or TRBV6-3 to TRBJ2-7, with a possible D match to TRBD1 (5 bases). From germline, CDR1 is MNHEY and CDR2 SVGEGT. This CDR3 region has 16 residues. V was clipped by 7 bases and J by 0 bases, with 19 bases between them. The CDR3 protein is CASTTRQEGASYEQYF. The CDR3 coding sequence is TGTGCCAGCACCACCCGCCAGGAAGGGGCCTCCTACGAGCAGTACTTC.

This clonotype came up many times. The V and J genes are TRBV28 and TRBJ1-1; TRBD1 is a possible D gene (5 bases). The V end lost 5 bases, the J end lost 2 bases, and 15 bases lay between the germline ends. Germline lookup yields CDR1 MDHEN and CDR2 SYDVKM. This CDR3 is 15 amino acids long. Written as DNA, the CDR3 is TGTGCCAGCAGTGGGGGGGAGAACTCCAACACTGAAGCTTTCTTT. It codes for CASSGGENSNTEAFF.

The J gene is TRBJ2-2, the V gene TRBV29-1; TRBD2 matches at 8 bases. CDR3 size: 14 residues. J lost 5 bases, V lost 4 bases, and 6 bases had no gene match. CDR1 is SQVTM and CDR2 is ANQGSEA in the germline V gene. CDR3 DNA: TGCAGCGTTGCAGTAGCGGGGATGACCGGGGAGCTGTTTTTT. Protein: CSVAVAGMTGELFF.

This clonotype was recorded many times. This chain uses TRBV12-3 or TRBV12-4 with TRBJ2-1; 7 bases map to TRBD2. CDR3 length: 14 residues. Losses at the gene ends were 6 bases for V and 9 bases for J; bases not matched to a gene: 11. The CDR3 sequence is CASRGDYPLSEQFF. The CDR3, as DNA: TGTGCCAGCAGGGGGGACTACCCTCTCAGTGAGCAGTTCTTC.

This clonotype turned up a few times. The chain employs TRBV5-1 and TRBJ2-2; 9 bases are a match to TRBD1. CDR3 size: 15 residues. The V and J ends lost 4 bases and 6 bases, in that order; junction bases with no gene match: 7. CDR1 is SGHRS, CDR2 YFSETQ, per germline. This CDR3 reads CASSPQGAGPGELFF. CDR3 DNA sequence: TGCGCCAGCAGCCCACAGGGGGCCGGGCCCGGGGAGCTGTTTTTT.

This clonotype was counted ten times or more. The chain carries TRBV7-9 and TRBJ2-7; D remains ambiguous. This CDR3 has 17 amino acids. V lost 5 bases to trimming and J lost 2 bases, with 22 bases between them. Germline V gene data show CDR1 as SEHNR and CDR2 as FQNEAQ (reference sequence). This CDR3 reads CASSPPITPVRPYEQYF. CDR3 coding DNA: TGTGCCAGCAGCCCACCCATAACACCCGTACGACCCTACGAGCAGTACTTC.

This clonotype was seen ten or more times. This chain joins TRBV7-2 and TRBJ2-2; 11 bases map to TRBD1. V was clipped by 5 bases and J by 6 bases; unmatched bases: 5. Germline CDR1 is SGHTA and CDR2 is FQGNSA. This CDR3 comprises 15 residues. The chain's CDR3 is CASSPRTGGSGELFF. CDR3 coding DNA: TGTGCCAGCAGCCCCAGGACAGGGGGCTCCGGGGAGCTGTTTTTT.

The genes are TRBV7-8 and TRBJ2-7; D perhaps matches TRBD1 (5 bases). There are 13 residues in the CDR3. From germline, CDR1 is SGHVS and CDR2 FQNEAQ. The V end was cut by 5 bases, the J end by 3 bases, with 11 bases between. The CDR3 sequence is CASSTTDSYEQYF. In DNA, the CDR3 is TGTGCCAGCAGCACAACTGACAGCTACGAGCAGTACTTC.

This clonotype has ten or more counts. This chain links TRBV25-1 with TRBJ1-1, with a possible D match to TRBD1 (6 bases). The germline V gene has CDR1 MGHDK and CDR2 SYGVNS. The CDR3 loop spans 14 amino acids. V was clipped by 4 bases and J by 1 base, with 10 bases between them. Written as DNA, the CDR3 is TGTGCCAGCAGTGCCGGACAGTGGAACACTGAAGCTTTCTTT. Translated: CASSAGQWNTEAFF. The complete variable domain, with remaining parts taken from reference TRBV25-1 and TRBJ1-1, reads EADIYQTPRYLVIGTGKKITLECSQTMGHDKMYWYQQDPGMELHLIHYSYGVNSTEKGDLSSESTVSRIRTEHFPLTLESARPSHTSQYLCASSAGQWNTEAFFGQGTRLTVV.

This clonotype has at least ten counts. The CDR3: CSAYPGDRNTEAFF. The CDR3 nucleotides are TGCAGTGCTTACCCAGGGGACAGGAACACTGAAGCTTTCTTT. V is TRBV20-1 and J is TRBJ1-1; 7 nucleotides agree with TRBD1. The CDR3 runs to 14 residues. V lost 5 bases to trimming and J lost 1 base; unmatched junction nucleotides: 7. CDR1 and CDR2 from the germline V gene are DFQATT and SNEGSKA (reference sequence).

J is TRBJ2-7 and V is TRBV6-5; weak D call: TRBD2 (6 bases). V lost 5 bases and J lost 0, with 11 bases in between. CDR1 is MNHEY and CDR2 is SVGAGI in the germline V gene. The CDR3 is 14 residues long. The CDR3: CASSRDFSSYEQYF. CDR3 DNA sequence: TGTGCCAGCAGTCGGGACTTCAGCTCCTACGAGCAGTACTTC.

Only a few counts were recorded for this clonotype. J is TRBJ2-3 and V is TRBV7-3; D is unresolved. The CDR3 spans 14 residues. CDR1 is SGHTA and CDR2 is FQGTGA in the germline V gene. Trimming took off 6 bases at V and 6 bases at J, with 16 bases between the two ends. The CDR3 region is CASSYVGSVDTQYF. For the CDR3, the DNA is TGTGCCAGCAGTTACGTAGGGTCGGTGGATACGCAGTATTTT.

This clonotype was seen many times. V gene TRBV7-2 combines with J gene TRBJ2-1, with 14 bases identical to TRBD2. This CDR3 contains 19 residues. Germline assignment: CDR1 SGHTA and CDR2 FQGNSA. J gave up 2 bases and V 4 bases, and 10 bases lay outside the gene matches. DNA of the CDR3: TGTGCCAGCAGCTCCTCTTTTTTGACTAGCGGGAGGGCCTACAATGAGCAGTTCTTC. This sequence encodes CASSSSFLTSGRAYNEQFF.

The table lists this clonotype with many counts. The J gene is TRBJ1-2, the V gene TRBV19, with D hard to call. Per germline, CDR1 LNHDA and CDR2 SQIVND (reference sequence). The CDR3 sequence is 10 residues long. Trimming removed 11 bases from V and 8 bases from J, with 12 bases in between. DNA of the CDR3: TGTGCCCCGAGGAACGGGGGCTACACCTTC. Its translation is CAPRNGGYTF.

At least ten counts were recorded for this clonotype. The chain links TRBV28 to TRBJ2-3, with 7 bases identical to TRBD2. With 3 bases clipped from V and 2 bases from J, the junction kept 11 bases outside the gene matches. The CDR3 consists of 17 residues. Germline V gene sequence: CDR1 MDHEN, CDR2 SYDVKM. In nucleotides, the CDR3 is TGTGCCAGCAGTTTGGGGGGGGGGAGGGCCGTCACAGATACGCAGTATTTT. Translating gives CASSLGGGRAVTDTQYF.